This is a list of T cell receptor beta chains from one sample in a study of cytotoxic CD8 clonotypes in ibrutinib-treated CLL. The repertoire was sequenced with immunoSEQ multiplex PCR; TCRdb's copy has only in-frame clones and lacks some. Of some 200,000 clones listed, about four fifths are singletons. Sample: PBMCs, taken after 12 months of ibrutinib treatment. These receptors all come from a human donor with chronic lymphocytic leukemia. CDR3s include the opening cysteine and the closing phenylalanine or tryptophan. Fields, in order: J gene, clone size, V gene, D gene, CDR3 protein, CDR3 DNA. A D gene is named only where the DNA matches it firmly. The size entry is marked missing in some rows and otherwise reads once, few, many or a size class.

TRBJ2-5,NA,TRBV5-1,NA,CASSLASGPETQYF,TGCGCCAGCAGCTTGGCTTCAGGGCCAGAGACCCAGTACTTC
TRBJ2-3,NA,TRBV4-1,TRBD1,CASSQADRGWEDTQYF,TGCGCCAGCAGCCAAGCCGACAGGGGCTGGGAAGATACGCAGTATTTT
TRBJ2-1,NA,TRBV5-6,NA,CASSFPDGEQFF,TGTGCCAGCAGCTTTCCGGATGGTGAGCAGTTCTTC
TRBJ2-6,NA,TRBV10-3,NA,CAILGSGANVLTF,TGTGCCATCTTAGGGTCAGGGGCCAACGTCCTGACTTTC
TRBJ1-5,NA,TRBV28,TRBD1,CASSLHKQGAIQPQHF,TGTGCCAGCAGTTTACATAAGCAGGGGGCTATTCAGCCCCAGCATTTT
TRBJ2-2,NA,TRBV5-1,NA,CASSFEETNTGELFF,TGCGCCAGCAGCTTCGAGGAAACGAACACCGGGGAGCTGTTTTTT
TRBJ1-1,few,TRBV18,NA,CASSPPMNTEAFF,TGTGCCAGCTCACCACCGATGAACACTGAAGCTTTCTTT
TRBJ2-1,NA,TRBV30,NA,CAWSVGAGAGNEQFF,TGTGCCTGGAGTGTAGGGGCGGGGGCAGGTAATGAGCAGTTCTTC
TRBJ1-1,NA,TRBV5-1,TRBD1,CASSLLGGQGPFF,TGCGCCAGCAGCCTTCTAGGGGGACAGGGCCCTTTCTTT
TRBJ1-5,NA,TRBV5-8,NA,CASSSGTPLQPQHF,TGTGCCAGCAGCTCGGGGACTCCTCTCCAGCCCCAGCATTTT
TRBJ2-1,NA,TRBV9,TRBD2,CASSVGTSGYNEQFF,TGTGCCAGCAGCGTCGGGACTAGCGGATACAATGAGCAGTTCTTC
TRBJ2-2,NA,TRBV28,TRBD2,CASSLLRWLAGGGTGELFF,TGTGCCAGCAGTTTGCTCCGGTGGTTAGCGGGAGGGGGGACCGGGGAGCTGTTTTTT
TRBJ2-7,NA,TRBV2,NA,CASRIHREPLYEQYF,TGTGCCAGCAGGATTCATAGGGAACCCCTCTACGAGCAGTACTTC
TRBJ1-3,NA,TRBV25-1,NA,CASSVGNTIYF,TGTGCCAGCAGTGTTGGAAACACCATATATTTT
TRBJ1-1,few,TRBV18,TRBD1,CASSLQQGAKNTEAFF,TGTGCCAGCTCACTCCAACAGGGGGCTAAGAACACTGAAGCTTTCTTT
TRBJ2-7,NA,TRBV21-1,NA,CASSKMSGPGAYEQYF,TGTGCCAGCAGCAAAATGAGCGGACCAGGAGCCTACGAGCAGTACTTC
TRBJ2-1,NA,TRBV27,TRBD2,CATTKGLAGGPYNEQFF,TGTGCCACTACAAAGGGACTAGCGGGAGGGCCCTACAATGAGCAGTTCTTC
TRBJ2-5,NA,TRBV9,NA,CASSPGITRETQYF,TGTGCCAGCAGCCCTGGTATCACCAGAGAGACCCAGTACTTC
TRBJ2-7,NA,TRBV4-1,NA,CASSQDSDRGFYEQYF,TGCGCCAGCAGCCAAGATTCAGACAGAGGATTCTACGAGCAGTACTTC
TRBJ1-1,few,TRBV18,NA,CASSPINTEAFF,TGTGCCAGCTCACCAATTAACACTGAAGCTTTCTTT
TRBJ2-7,NA,TRBV5-1,TRBD2,CASSNIAGVNNEQYF,TGCGCCAGCAGCAATATAGCGGGGGTAAATAACGAGCAGTACTTC
TRBJ2-1,NA,TRBV4-2,NA,CASSQDVAGLTYNEQFF,TGTGCCAGCAGCCAAGATGTGGCGGGGCTTACCTACAATGAGCAGTTCTTC
TRBJ2-3,NA,TRBV29-1,TRBD1,CSFGTGIRDTQYF,TGCAGCTTCGGGACAGGGATTAGGGATACGCAGTATTTT
TRBJ1-2,once,TRBV28,TRBD1,CASSPLITIPGQGNYGYTF,TGTGCCAGCAGCCCGTTAATTACGATACCGGGACAGGGCAACTATGGCTACACCTTC
TRBJ2-6,NA,TRBV28,NA,CASNGFSGANVLTF,TGTGCCAGCAATGGTTTCTCTGGGGCCAACGTCCTGACTTTC
TRBJ1-1,NA,TRBV15,TRBD1,CATSMTGDTEAFF,TGTGCCACCAGCATGACAGGGGACACTGAAGCTTTCTTT
TRBJ1-2,NA,TRBV5-1,NA,CASSLSVGRKDVYGYTF,TGCGCCAGCAGCTTGTCCGTGGGCAGGAAGGATGTCTATGGCTACACCTTC
TRBJ1-1,NA,TRBV6-5,NA,CASSYSSENTEAFF,TGTGCCAGCAGTTACTCGAGCGAGAACACTGAAGCTTTCTTT
TRBJ2-1,few,TRBV7-9,NA,CASSPRQHNEQFF,TGTGCCAGCAGCCCCCGGCAGCACAATGAGCAGTTCTTC
TRBJ2-5,NA,TRBV5-1,NA,CASSPGEETQYF,TGCGCCAGCAGCCCGGGAGAAGAGACCCAGTACTTC
TRBJ2-7,NA,TRBV5-6,NA,CASSLDGQGSSYEQYF,TGTGCCAGCAGCTTGGATGGGCAGGGATCGTCCTACGAGCAGTACTTC
TRBJ2-2,NA,TRBV5-1,NA,CASSLTGRNGELFF,TGCGCCAGCAGCTTGACAGGGCGGAACGGGGAGCTGTTTTTT
TRBJ2-1,NA,TRBV7-2,NA,CASSSYGGEQFF,TGTGCCAGCAGCTCCTATGGGGGTGAGCAGTTCTTC
TRBJ1-1,NA,TRBV4-1,NA,CASSQVGDTEAFF,TGCGCCAGCAGCCAAGTCGGAGACACTGAAGCTTTCTTT
TRBJ2-7,NA,TRBV7-9,TRBD2,CASSVGLDYEQYF,TGTGCCAGCAGCGTCGGACTAGACTACGAGCAGTACTTC
TRBJ1-1,NA,TRBV14,TRBD1,CASSRDRAPRVF,TGTGCCAGCAGCCGGGACAGGGCTCCCAGGGTCTTT
TRBJ2-1,NA,TRBV2,NA,CASSGPAGYNEQFF,TGTGCCAGCAGTGGCCCAGCGGGCTACAATGAGCAGTTCTTC
TRBJ2-3,NA,TRBV29-1,TRBD2,CSPRTSGGDTQYF,TGCAGCCCTCGGACTAGCGGGGGGGATACGCAGTATTTT
TRBJ2-7,NA,TRBV18,NA,CAGAGDASYEQYF,TGTGCCGGAGCCGGGGACGCCTCCTACGAGCAGTACTTC
TRBJ2-3,NA,TRBV5-1,NA,CASSPLRPGADTQYF,TGCGCCAGCAGCCCCTTGCGGCCGGGGGCAGATACGCAGTATTTT
TRBJ2-7,NA,TRBV11-2,NA,CASSLPGAPYEQYF,TGTGCCAGCAGCCTACCGGGGGCACCCTACGAGCAGTACTTC
TRBJ2-7,NA,TRBV29-1,TRBD1,CSVEDRQTYEQYF,TGCAGCGTTGAGGACAGGCAAACCTACGAGCAGTACTTC
TRBJ1-6,few,TRBV19,NA,CASRRGIDNSPLHF,TGTGCCAGCCGAAGGGGGATTGATAATTCACCCCTCCACTTT
TRBJ1-4,once,TRBV4-2,NA,CASSQDLGPPKGEKLFF,TGTGCCAGCAGCCAAGATCTGGGCCCCCCCAAGGGTGAAAAACTGTTTTTT
TRBJ2-5,few,TRBV4-2,NA,CASSQDGLEETQYF,TGTGCCAGCAGCCAAGACGGACTCGAAGAGACCCAGTACTTC
TRBJ2-1,NA,TRBV15,NA,CATSSQYNEQFF,TGTGCCACCAGCTCCCAGTACAATGAGCAGTTCTTC
TRBJ1-2,NA,TRBV6-5,NA,CASSGNYGYTF,TGTGCCAGCAGTGGTAACTATGGCTACACCTTC